These 2 T cell receptor beta chains came from one sample sequenced in a study of cytomegalovirus exposure and HLA in healthy donors. The data were produced by immunoSEQ multiplex PCR, yet TCRdb's version contains in-frame clones alone and is incomplete. Here the sample spans about 130,000 clones, 85% to 90% being singletons. The specimen was PBMCs. These receptors all stem from a woman in her 30s in good health and CMV-seropositive.

The chain combines TRBV29-1 with TRBJ2-3, with TRBD2 matching over 9 bases. The V gene end was trimmed by 3 bases and the J gene end by 6 bases; junction bases not matched to a gene: 7. Germline CDR1 is SQVTM and CDR2 is ANQGSEA. CDR3 length: 14 amino acids. The CDR3 loop is CSVDSSGVDDTQYF. The CDR3, as DNA: TGCAGCGTTGACTCTAGCGGGGTAGATGATACGCAGTATTTT.

The chain recombines TRBV6-1 with TRBJ2-3; TRBD1 matches at 7 bases. The CDR3 consists of 15 residues. V was clipped by 5 bases and J by 2 bases; unmatched bases: 7. CDR1 and CDR2 from the germline V gene are MNHNS and SASEGT. The CDR3 protein is CASSIGTESTDTQYF. CDR3 sequence (DNA): TGTGCCAGCAGTATTGGGACAGAGTCCACAGATACGCAGTATTTT.